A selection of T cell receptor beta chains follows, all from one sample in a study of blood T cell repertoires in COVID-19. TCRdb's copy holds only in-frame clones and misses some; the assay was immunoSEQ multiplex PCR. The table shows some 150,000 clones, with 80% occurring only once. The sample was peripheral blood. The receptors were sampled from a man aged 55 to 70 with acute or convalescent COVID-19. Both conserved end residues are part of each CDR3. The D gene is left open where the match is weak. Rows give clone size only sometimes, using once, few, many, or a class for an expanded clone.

TGTGCCAGCAGTTACTCCCGACAGGGGACTAATGAAAAACTGTTTTTT,CASSYSRQGTNEKLFF,TRBD1,16,TRBV6-5,TRBJ1-4,few
TGTGCCAGCAGCTTAGCTCGCGGGGGTGGACAAGAGACCCAGTACTTC,CASSLARGGGQETQYF,TRBD2,16,TRBV7-2,TRBJ2-5,once
TGTGCCAGCAGCTTGGACAGGGGATGGGGACAAGAGACCCAGTACTTC,CASSLDRGWGQETQYF,TRBD1,16,TRBV7-2,TRBJ2-5,.
TGTGCCAGCAGTTTGGCTCCGAACACCGGGGAGCTGTTTTTT,CASSLAPNTGELFF,.,14,TRBV6-6,TRBJ2-2,.
TGTGCCAGCAGCCAGGGACTAGAAAACTACGAGCAGTACTTC,CASSQGLENYEQYF,TRBD2,14,TRBV4-2,TRBJ2-7,.
TGCGCCAGCAGCTTGGGGACAGGGGCGAGCAGTGGCTACACCTTC,CASSLGTGASSGYTF,TRBD1,15,TRBV5-1,TRBJ1-2,few
TGTGCCAGCAGCCAACGGACTAGCGGCACCTACGAGCAGTACTTC,CASSQRTSGTYEQYF,TRBD2,15,TRBV6-2/TRBV6-3,TRBJ2-7,.
TGCGCCAGCAGCTTGGACGGGACTAGTACCGAGACCCAGTACTTC,CASSLDGTSTETQYF,TRBD2,15,TRBV5-1,TRBJ2-5,.
TGTGCCACGAAGGGGTTCGAAGAGACCCAGTACTTC,CATKGFEETQYF,.,12,TRBV24-1,TRBJ2-5,.
TGTGCCAGCAGCGTGTCCCGGGGGTCCAATCAGCCCCAGCATTTT,CASSVSRGSNQPQHF,.,15,TRBV6-5,TRBJ1-5,.
TGTGCCAGCGGTTTCGCGGACAGGGAGAGTAATGGCTACACCTTC,CASGFADRESNGYTF,TRBD1,15,TRBV13,TRBJ1-2,.
TGTGCCAGCAGCCCGCGTGGGGGGGGGCATGAAAAACTGTTTTTT,CASSPRGGGHEKLFF,.,15,TRBV7-2,TRBJ1-4,.
TGCGCCAGCAGCCAAGATGGGGGGAGGGAGGAGACCCAGTACTTC,CASSQDGGREETQYF,TRBD2,15,TRBV4-1,TRBJ2-5,.
TGCGCCAGCAGCCATATAGCGGGGGAAGAGACCCAGTACTTC,CASSHIAGEETQYF,TRBD2,14,TRBV5-1,TRBJ2-5,once
TGTGCCAGCAGCTTAGTCGCAGCGGGGGGTTACAATGAGCAGTTCTTC,CASSLVAAGGYNEQFF,TRBD2,16,TRBV7-6,TRBJ2-1,.
TGTGCCTGGAGTGTAGGACAGGGGGCGGGTGAAGCTTTCTTT,CAWSVGQGAGEAFF,TRBD1,14,TRBV30,TRBJ1-1,.
TGTGCCATCAGGGCGGGTGGAGGTAGCGGCTTGTATTTT,CAIRAGGGSGLYF,.,13,TRBV10-3,TRBJ2-3,.
TGTGCCAGCAGCTTAGATGCCAATACGAGGGGCTACACCTTC,CASSLDANTRGYTF,.,14,TRBV7-2,TRBJ1-2,.
TGTGCCAGCAGCTGGGGGACTAGCCGCAGCGAGCAGTACTTC,CASSWGTSRSEQYF,TRBD2,14,TRBV7-2,TRBJ2-7,.
TGTGCCAGCACCCGGGGACAGAGTAACTATGGCTACACCTTC,CASTRGQSNYGYTF,TRBD1,14,TRBV9,TRBJ1-2,.
TGTGCCACCAGTGATTTTAGAGGGGATACGCAGTATTTT,CATSDFRGDTQYF,.,13,TRBV24-1,TRBJ2-3,.
TGTGCCAGTAGTATAGGACGCAGGGGCAGGGTTACGAACACTGAAGCTTTCTTT,CASSIGRRGRVTNTEAFF,.,18,TRBV19,TRBJ1-1,.
TGTGCCATCAGTTTGGGACAGGAGAACACTGAAGCTTTCTTT,CAISLGQENTEAFF,TRBD1,14,TRBV10-3,TRBJ1-1,.
TGTGCCAGCAGCCAAGGGGGGCAGGCCTCTGGAAACACCATATATTTT,CASSQGGQASGNTIYF,.,16,TRBV4-2,TRBJ1-3,.
TGTGCCAGCAGCTCTCGCCGACTAGCGGGAGAGGCAAATGAGCAGTTCTTC,CASSSRRLAGEANEQFF,TRBD2,17,TRBV5-4,TRBJ2-1,.
TGTGCCAGTAAGGCTAGCGGGAGCACAGATACGCAGTATTTT,CASKASGSTDTQYF,TRBD2,14,TRBV19,TRBJ2-3,.
TGTGCCAGCAGCGCCTTCCCCAGCTCTGGAAACACCATATATTTT,CASSAFPSSGNTIYF,.,15,TRBV9,TRBJ1-3,.
TGCAGCTCCCGGACTAGCGGGAGGTACGAGCAGTACTTC,CSSRTSGRYEQYF,TRBD2,13,TRBV29-1,TRBJ2-7,.
TGTGCCAGCAGTTTCGGCGGGAGATACAATGAGCAGTTCTTC,CASSFGGRYNEQFF,TRBD2,14,TRBV27,TRBJ2-1,.
TGTGCCTGGAGTGTACTGGGGGGTCTCTCCTATAATTCACCCCTCCACTTT,CAWSVLGGLSYNSPLHF,.,17,TRBV30,TRBJ1-6,.
TGTGCCAGCAGGGGACAGGGTTTCACTGAAGCTTTCTTT,CASRGQGFTEAFF,TRBD1,13,TRBV28,TRBJ1-1,.